These T cell receptor beta chains were read from a single sample in a study of tumor-infiltrating lymphocytes in primary liver carcinoma. Via MiXCR, TCRdb re-called the multiplex PCR reads, giving one row per CDR3 protein. The profile shows about 120,000 distinct CDR3 sequences, approximately 70% of them singletons. The sequencing sample was made of liver tumor tissue from sampling region 1. The receptors originated from an older woman with primary liver carcinoma and hepatitis B virus infection. Both conserved end residues are part of each CDR3. The D gene is left open where the match is weak. Expanded clones get a size class; other rows say once, few or many, or leave the size out.

d_call: NA
clone_size: once
v_call: TRBV11-3
j_call: TRBJ2-1
cdr3_nt: TGTGCCAGCAGCTTGGTAGCGGCTGCCCGGGATGAGGAGTTCTTC
cdr3_aa: CASSLVAAARDEEFF

d_call: NA
clone_size: few
v_call: TRBV7-8
j_call: TRBJ2-1
cdr3_nt: TGTGCCAGCAGCCCGACGGTTTACAATGAGCAGTTCTTC
cdr3_aa: CASSPTVYNEQFF

d_call: TRBD1
clone_size: NA
v_call: TRBV11-3
j_call: TRBJ2-1
cdr3_nt: TGTGCCAGCGGCTTAGATGGGCAGGGGGCTCGGAATGAGCGGTTCTTC
cdr3_aa: CASGLDGQGARNERFF

d_call: NA
clone_size: many
v_call: TRBV6-2/TRBV6-3
j_call: TRBJ1-5
cdr3_nt: TGTGCCAGCCACTGGGGAGGGGGCAATCAGCCCCAGCATTTT
cdr3_aa: CASHWGGGNQPQHF

d_call: TRBD2
clone_size: NA
v_call: TRBV11-1
j_call: TRBJ2-3
cdr3_nt: TGTGCCAGCAACTTAAGGCAATGTGCGGGAGAGTCTCATTTT
cdr3_aa: CASNLRQCAGESHF

d_call: NA
clone_size: NA
v_call: TRBV5-1
j_call: TRBJ1-2
cdr3_nt: TGCGCCAGCACCCAAGACGGAACCTATGGCTACACCTTC
cdr3_aa: CASTQDGTYGYTF

d_call: NA
clone_size: NA
v_call: TRBV11-2
j_call: TRBJ2-2
cdr3_nt: TGTGCCAGCAGTCTTAGTAGAGCGAACACCGGGGAGCTGTTTTTT
cdr3_aa: CASSLSRANTGELFF

d_call: NA
clone_size: many
v_call: TRBV29-1
j_call: TRBJ2-1
cdr3_nt: TGCAGCGTTGACAGGGTAAACTCCTACAATGAGCAGTTCTTC
cdr3_aa: CSVDRVNSYNEQFF

d_call: NA
clone_size: NA
v_call: TRBV11-2
j_call: TRBJ2-6
cdr3_nt: TGTGCCAGCAGCATACCCCAGGGTAGTTCGTCAGGGGCCAACGTCCTGACTTTC
cdr3_aa: CASSIPQGSSSGANVLTF

d_call: NA
clone_size: many
v_call: TRBV29-1
j_call: TRBJ2-7
cdr3_nt: TGCAGCGTTGAGGGCGATAAGCGCGAGCAGTACTTC
cdr3_aa: CSVEGDKREQYF

d_call: TRBD1
clone_size: once
v_call: TRBV11-2
j_call: TRBJ2-2
cdr3_nt: TGTACCAGCAGTCCCGACAGGGTCGCCGGGGAGCTGTTTTTT
cdr3_aa: CTSSPDRVAGELFF

d_call: NA
clone_size: NA
v_call: TRBV7-8
j_call: TRBJ2-5
cdr3_nt: TGTACTAGCAGCTTAGCCCAGGGGACCCAAGAGACCCAGTACTTC
cdr3_aa: CTSSLAQGTQETQYF

d_call: NA
clone_size: NA
v_call: TRBV11-2
j_call: TRBJ2-2
cdr3_nt: TGTGCCAGCAGCCTCGACGAAACCAGGGAGCTGTTTTTT
cdr3_aa: CASSLDETRELFF

d_call: TRBD2
clone_size: once
v_call: TRBV12-3/TRBV12-4
j_call: TRBJ2-1
cdr3_nt: TGTGCCAGCAGTTTGGAAGCGGGAGGGCACAATGAGCAGTTCTTC
cdr3_aa: CASSLEAGGHNEQFF

d_call: NA
clone_size: many
v_call: TRBV6-6
j_call: TRBJ2-2
cdr3_nt: TGTGCCGGCGGGGCAGGGGATAACACCGGGGAGCTGTTTTTT
cdr3_aa: CAGGAGDNTGELFF

d_call: TRBD1
clone_size: few
v_call: TRBV6-5
j_call: TRBJ2-2
cdr3_nt: TGTGCCAGCAGAGGACAGGAGATCACCGGGGAGTTGTTTTTT
cdr3_aa: CASRGQEITGELFF

d_call: NA
clone_size: few
v_call: TRBV11-2
j_call: TRBJ2-7
cdr3_nt: TGTGCCAGCAGCTTGGATTGGGTCAGTCTAGCGAGTCCCTACGAACAGTACTTC
cdr3_aa: CASSLDWVSLASPYEQYF

d_call: NA
clone_size: NA
v_call: TRBV7-9
j_call: TRBJ1-4
cdr3_nt: TGTGCCAGCAGCTTAGGGGAACCAACTAATGAAAAACTGTTTTTT
cdr3_aa: CASSLGEPTNEKLFF

d_call: NA
clone_size: few
v_call: TRBV18
j_call: TRBJ1-3
cdr3_nt: TGTGCCAGCTCACCAATCGGCGGGGCTGGCTCTGGAAACACCATATATTTT
cdr3_aa: CASSPIGGAGSGNTIYF

d_call: TRBD1
clone_size: many
v_call: TRBV12-3/TRBV12-4
j_call: TRBJ1-3
cdr3_nt: TGTGCCAGCAGATCCCCAACCGGGACAGGGGAGAACACCATATATTTT
cdr3_aa: CASRSPTGTGENTIYF

d_call: NA
clone_size: NA
v_call: TRBV6-5
j_call: TRBJ1-4
cdr3_nt: TGTGCCAGCAGACCGACAGCAATTAATGAAAAATTGTTTTTT
cdr3_aa: CASRPTAINEKLFF

d_call: NA
clone_size: once
v_call: TRBV14
j_call: TRBJ1-6
cdr3_nt: TGTGCCAGCAGCCTGCTCTTGTACTCACCCCTCCACTTT
cdr3_aa: CASSLLLYSPLHF